These 20 T cell receptor beta chains share one sample of origin, sequenced in a study of radiotherapy plus CTLA-4 blockade in lung cancer. Sequenced by immunoSEQ multiplex PCR; TCRdb stores in-frame clones only, minus some. The sample records tens of thousands of clones, 70% to 80% being singletons. The sample was peripheral blood, taken from a patient treated with radiotherapy plus ipilimumab. These TCRs come from a human donor with non-small cell lung cancer who had a complete response to radiotherapy plus ipilimumab.

This clone was seen only once. The chain has TRBV5-4 and TRBJ2-1; D is unresolved. V was cut by 4 bases and J by 5 bases, with 13 bases left in between. Germline CDR1 reads SGHNT; CDR2 reads YYREEE (reference sequence). The CDR3 is 14 amino acids. DNA of the CDR3: TGTGCCAGCAGCCCAAGGGTGGGGAACAATGAGCAGTTCTTC. As protein: CASSPRVGNNEQFF.

The CDR3 reads CASIGGGNYGYTF. CDR3 in DNA: TGTGCCAGCATCGGGGGAGGGAACTATGGCTACACCTTC. V gene TRBV6-1 combines with J gene TRBJ1-2; perhaps TRBD1 as D (5 bases). CDR3 length: 13 amino acids. Germline V gene data show CDR1 as MNHNS and CDR2 as SASEGT. Between the trimmed V and J ends, which lost 7 bases and 2 bases, there was a span of 11 bases.

To note about this clone: One end of the junction varies from germline; a read error may be responsible. This sequence joins TRBV7-7 and TRBJ2-5, with TRBD1 matching 11 bases. Germline V gene lookup returns CDR1 SSHAT and CDR2 FNYEAQ (reference sequence). This CDR3 comprises 12 residues. CDR3 nucleotides: TGTGCTAGCAGGGACAGGGGGGAGACCCAGTACTTC. Encoded protein: CASRDRGETQYF.

The chain couples TRBV7-2 to TRBJ1-5; D uncertain. With 2 bases removed from V and 1 base from J, the gap between germline ends came to 6 bases. This CDR3 has 14 residues. Germline-derived CDR1 and CDR2 are SGHTA and FQGNSA. The CDR3 bases are TGTGCCAGCAGCTTATATGAGAGCAATCAGCCCCAGCATTTT. This encodes CASSLYESNQPQHF.

The chain recombines TRBV4-3 with TRBJ2-1; D remains unclear. With 0 bases removed from V and 8 bases from J, the gap between germline ends came to 8 bases. Per the germline V gene, CDR1 is LGHNA and CDR2 is YSLEER. CDR3 length: 13 amino acids. CDR3 region: CASSQDLGDEQFF. In DNA, the CDR3 is TGCGCCAGCAGCCAAGATTTGGGTGATGAGCAGTTCTTC.

This chain joins TRBV4-3 and TRBJ2-3; TRBD2 might be the D (5 bases). The CDR3 covers 18 residues. The germline V gene has CDR1 LGHNA and CDR2 YSLEER. Trimming took off 1 base at V and 0 bases at J, with 17 bases between the two ends. The CDR3 DNA sequence: TGCGCCAGCAGCCAAGGTACCTACCCGGGAACTAGCACAGATACGCAGTATTTT. This gives the protein CASSQGTYPGTSTDTQYF.

The rearrangement links TRBV4-1 to TRBJ1-5; unclear D gene. The CDR3 runs 17 residues. Trimming cost V 4 bases and J 2 bases, with 18 bases left between them. Germline V gene lookup returns CDR1 MGHRA and CDR2 YSYEKL. The CDR3 is CASSPGVGVLGNQPQHF. Written as DNA, the CDR3 is TGCGCCAGCAGCCCCGGGGTCGGGGTTTTGGGCAATCAGCCCCAGCATTTT.

The chain combines TRBV7-8 with TRBJ2-3, with D perhaps being TRBD1 or TRBD2 (5 bases each). The CDR3 length is 15 residues. The V gene's germline CDR1 is SGHVS and CDR2 FQNEAQ. V lost 6 bases to trimming and J lost 3 bases, with 16 bases between them. Here the CDR3 reads CASRYRGRETDTQYF. CDR3 nucleotide sequence: TGTGCCAGCAGATATCGGGGCAGGGAAACAGATACGCAGTATTTT.

DNA of the CDR3: TGTGCCAGCAGTCTAGCGGGGGGAGGAGCAGATACGCAGTATTTT. It is translated as CASSLAGGGADTQYF. This sequence joins TRBV6-4 and TRBJ2-3; 11 bases agree with TRBD2. The germline V gene has CDR1 MRHNA and CDR2 SNTAGT. This CDR3 spans 15 amino acids. V lost 5 bases, J lost 4 bases, and 5 bases stayed unmatched.

CDR3 nucleotides: TGTGCCTGGAGTGTACGTCCAGGACCGGAAGCCTACGAGCAGTACTTC. As protein: CAWSVRPGPEAYEQYF. This chain connects TRBV30 to TRBJ2-5; no clear D. The J call is uncertain, as TRBJ2-7 better fits the DNA end. The V gene's germline CDR1 is GTSNPN and CDR2 SVGIG (reference sequence). The CDR3 is 16 amino acids.

The rearrangement joins TRBV28 to TRBJ2-1, with TRBD2 as a possible D gene (5 bases). From germline, CDR1 is MDHEN and CDR2 SYDVKM. CDR3 length: 15 amino acids. Deletions cut 5 bases from V and 2 bases from J, with 13 bases between. In nucleotides, the CDR3 is TGTGCCAGCAGTCCGGGATCACGACCCTACAATGAGCAGTTCTTC. It translates to CASSPGSRPYNEQFF.

In this sample, this clone turned up a few times. Other DNA variants within this sample encode the same CDR3. V gene TRBV5-4 combines with J gene TRBJ1-2, with TRBD1 as a possible D gene (5 bases). Germline V gene data show CDR1 as SGHNT and CDR2 as YYREEE (reference sequence). This CDR3 is built from 14 residues. The V and J ends lost 0 bases and 4 bases respectively, with 10 bases between them. CDR3 coding DNA: TGTGCCAGCAGCTTGGGGGGCGTCCTCTATGGCTACACCTTC. Residues: CASSLGGVLYGYTF.

The CDR3 reads CASSLFPGGLNTGELFF. For the CDR3, the DNA is TGTGCCAGCAGCTTATTTCCCGGGGGGCTGAACACCGGGGAGCTGTTTTTT. The chain is built from TRBV7-2 and TRBJ2-2; the D gene is possibly TRBD2 (7 bases). This CDR3 is 17 amino acids long. The germline V gene has CDR1 SGHTA and CDR2 FQGNSA. V was trimmed by 2 bases and J by 1 base, leaving 14 bases between them.

The chain combines TRBV6-5 with TRBJ1-5, with no clear D. The V gene lost 8 bases and the J gene lost 0 bases, with 14 bases spanning the gap. The CDR3 totals 15 residues. Germline V gene data show CDR1 as MNHEY and CDR2 as SVGAGI. The CDR3 here is CASATRVYSNQPQHF. CDR3 nucleotides: TGTGCCAGCGCGACCCGAGTTTATAGCAATCAGCCCCAGCATTTT.

This clone has only one observation. Other DNA sequences in the sample encode the same CDR3. J is TRBJ2-7 and V is TRBV27; 9 nucleotides agree with TRBD1. Trimming removed 6 bases from V and 2 bases from J; junction bases left unmatched: 5. CDR3 length: 14 amino acids. Germline CDR1 reads MNHEY; CDR2 reads SMNVEV (reference sequence). The CDR3 nucleotides read TGTGCCAGCAGCCCCCGGACAGGGGCCTACGAGCAGTACGTC. Encoded protein: CASSPRTGAYEQYV.

V usage is TRBV7-9 and J usage is TRBJ1-2, with TRBD1 as a possible D gene (5 bases). The CDR3 has 13 residues. The germline gives CDR1 SEHNR, CDR2 FQNEAQ (reference sequence). V lost 8 bases and J lost 4, with 14 bases in between. The CDR3 DNA sequence: TGTGCCAGCGACTCGGGGGGTGTCTATGGCTACACCTTC. This codes for CASDSGGVYGYTF.

Here the CDR3 DNA reads TGTGCCAGCGGGGTGGACAGCTCTGGAAACACCATATATTTT. Protein sequence: CASGVDSSGNTIYF. The chain carries TRBV9 and TRBJ1-3; possible D gene TRBD1, 6 bases. The CDR3 loop spans 14 amino acids. The V gene's germline CDR1 is SGDLS and CDR2 YYNGEE. Trimming left V 7 bases short and J 0 bases short, with 11 bases between.

The V gene is TRBV27, the J gene TRBJ1-4, with 7 nucleotides matching TRBD1. CDR1 and CDR2 from the germline V gene are MNHEY and SMNVEV (reference sequence). V lost 5 bases, J lost 8 bases, and 11 bases stayed unmatched. The CDR3 is 15 amino acids. The CDR3 DNA reads TGTGCCAGCAGTCAGGCAGGGGGTTACAAGGAAAAACTGTTTTTT. It yields the protein CASSQAGGYKEKLFF.

The gene calls are TRBV27 and TRBJ1-2; 12 nucleotides line up with TRBD1. Trimming removed 2 bases from V and 4 bases from J; junction bases left unmatched: 14. CDR3 size: 19 residues. CDR1 and CDR2 (germline): MNHEY, SMNVEV (reference sequence). CDR3 residues: CASSLKGLGTGGVTYGYTF. For the CDR3, the DNA is TGTGCCAGCAGTTTAAAGGGGTTGGGGACAGGGGGCGTCACCTATGGCTACACCTTC.

The rearrangement links TRBV19 to TRBJ2-3; TRBD2 matches 12 bases. V lost 3 bases to trimming and J lost 5 bases; unmatched junction nucleotides: 3. Germline values: CDR1 LNHDA, CDR2 SQIVND (reference sequence). CDR3 size: 15 residues. CDR3: CASSIETSGRDTQYF. The CDR3 DNA is TGTGCCAGTAGTATTGAGACTAGCGGGAGAGATACGCAGTATTTT.